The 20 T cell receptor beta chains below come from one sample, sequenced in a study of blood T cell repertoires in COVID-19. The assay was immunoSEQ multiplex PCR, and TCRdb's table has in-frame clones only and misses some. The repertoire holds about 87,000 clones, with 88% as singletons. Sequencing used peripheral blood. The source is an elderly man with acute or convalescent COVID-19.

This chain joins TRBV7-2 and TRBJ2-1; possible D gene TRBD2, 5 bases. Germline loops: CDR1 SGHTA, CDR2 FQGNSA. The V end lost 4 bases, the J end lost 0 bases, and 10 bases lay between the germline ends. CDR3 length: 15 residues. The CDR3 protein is CASSSTGSSYNEQFF. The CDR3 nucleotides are TGTGCCAGCAGCTCGACTGGGAGCTCCTACAATGAGCAGTTCTTC.

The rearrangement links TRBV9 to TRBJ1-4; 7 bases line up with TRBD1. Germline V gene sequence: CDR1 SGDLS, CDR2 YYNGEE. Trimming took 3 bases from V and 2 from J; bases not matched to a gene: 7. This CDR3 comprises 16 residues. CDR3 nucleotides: TGTGCCAGCAGCGCGGGACAGAAAGCCACTAATGAAAAACTGTTTTTT. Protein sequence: CASSAGQKATNEKLFF.

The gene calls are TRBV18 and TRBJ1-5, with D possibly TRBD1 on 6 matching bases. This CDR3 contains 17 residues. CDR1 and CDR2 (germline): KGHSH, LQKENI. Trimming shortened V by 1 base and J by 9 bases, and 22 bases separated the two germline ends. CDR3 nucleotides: TGTGCCAGCTCACCACGTCGAACAGGGCGGAAATCAGGGCCCCAGCATTTT. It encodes CASSPRRTGRKSGPQHF.

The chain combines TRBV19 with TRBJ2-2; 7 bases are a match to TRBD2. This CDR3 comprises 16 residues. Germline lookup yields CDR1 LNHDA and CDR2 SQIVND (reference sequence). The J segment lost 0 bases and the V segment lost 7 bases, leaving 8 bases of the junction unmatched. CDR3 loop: CASTPPGRANTGELFF. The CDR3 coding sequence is TGTGCCAGTACCCCCCCAGGGAGGGCGAACACCGGGGAGCTGTTTTTT.

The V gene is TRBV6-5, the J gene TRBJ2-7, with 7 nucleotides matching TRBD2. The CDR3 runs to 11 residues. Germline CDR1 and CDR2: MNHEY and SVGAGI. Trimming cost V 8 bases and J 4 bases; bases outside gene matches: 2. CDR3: CASLAEYEQYF. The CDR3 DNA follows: TGTGCCAGCCTAGCGGAGTACGAGCAGTACTTC.

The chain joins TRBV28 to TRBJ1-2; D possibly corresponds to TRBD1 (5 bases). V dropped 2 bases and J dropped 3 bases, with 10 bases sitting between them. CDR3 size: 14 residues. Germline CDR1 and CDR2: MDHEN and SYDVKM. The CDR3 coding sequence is TGTGCCAGCAGTTTAGTGCAGGGTTACTATGGCTACACCTTC. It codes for CASSLVQGYYGYTF.

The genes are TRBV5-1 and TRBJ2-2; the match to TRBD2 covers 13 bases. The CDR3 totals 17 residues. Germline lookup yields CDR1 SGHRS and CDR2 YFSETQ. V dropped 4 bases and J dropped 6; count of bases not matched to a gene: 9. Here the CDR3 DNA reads TGCGCCAGCAGCACAACCCGGACTAGCGGGGGCTCCGGGGAGCTGTTTTTT. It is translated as CASSTTRTSGGSGELFF.

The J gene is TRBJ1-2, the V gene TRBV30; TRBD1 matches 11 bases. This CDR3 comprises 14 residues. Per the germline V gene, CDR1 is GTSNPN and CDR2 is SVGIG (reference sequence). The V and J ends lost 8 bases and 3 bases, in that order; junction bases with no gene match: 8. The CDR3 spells CAGQGAGGDYGYTF. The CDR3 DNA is TGTGCCGGACAGGGGGCGGGAGGGGACTATGGCTACACCTTC.

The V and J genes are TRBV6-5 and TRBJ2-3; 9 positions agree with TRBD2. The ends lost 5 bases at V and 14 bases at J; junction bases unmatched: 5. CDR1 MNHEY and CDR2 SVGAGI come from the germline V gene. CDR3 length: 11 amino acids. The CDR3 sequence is CASSTGTSWYF. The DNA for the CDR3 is TGTGCCAGCAGTACCGGGACTAGCTGGTATTTT.

CDR3 residues: CASSVASSGNSPLHF. As DNA, the CDR3 is TGTGCCAGCAGCGTAGCCTCATCAGGGAATTCACCCCTCCACTTT. V and J are TRBV9 and TRBJ1-6; D might be TRBD1 (5 bases). The CDR3 consists of 15 residues. In germline, CDR1 is SGDLS, CDR2 YYNGEE. V was pared by 0 bases and J by 7 bases, with 11 bases between.

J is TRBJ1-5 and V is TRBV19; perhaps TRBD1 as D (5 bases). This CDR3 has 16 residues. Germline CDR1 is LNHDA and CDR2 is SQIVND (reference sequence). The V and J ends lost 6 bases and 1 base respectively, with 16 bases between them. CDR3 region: CASSPRDGGSNQPQHF. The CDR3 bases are TGTGCCAGTAGCCCCCGCGATGGGGGGAGCAATCAGCCCCAGCATTTT.

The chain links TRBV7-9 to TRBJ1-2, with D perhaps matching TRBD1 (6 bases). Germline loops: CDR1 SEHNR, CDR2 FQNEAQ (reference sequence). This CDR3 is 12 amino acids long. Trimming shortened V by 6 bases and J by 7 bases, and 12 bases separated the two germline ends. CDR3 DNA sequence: TGTGCCAGCAGTAGGGGGGGTGGTGGCTACACCTTC. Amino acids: CASSRGGGGYTF.

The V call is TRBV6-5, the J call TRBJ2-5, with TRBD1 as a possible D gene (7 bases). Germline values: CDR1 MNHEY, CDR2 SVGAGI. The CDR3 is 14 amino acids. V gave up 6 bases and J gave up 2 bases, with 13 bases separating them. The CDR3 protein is CASRRGQSQETQYF. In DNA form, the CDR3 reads TGTGCCAGCAGGCGGGGACAGTCTCAAGAGACCCAGTACTTC.

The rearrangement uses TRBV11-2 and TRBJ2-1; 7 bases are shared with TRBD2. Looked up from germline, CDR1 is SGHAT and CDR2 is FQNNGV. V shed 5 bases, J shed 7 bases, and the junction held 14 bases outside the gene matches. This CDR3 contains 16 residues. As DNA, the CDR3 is TGTGCCAGCAGCCAGGATGCGGGAGTTAGTACAAATGAGCAGTTCTTC. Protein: CASSQDAGVSTNEQFF.

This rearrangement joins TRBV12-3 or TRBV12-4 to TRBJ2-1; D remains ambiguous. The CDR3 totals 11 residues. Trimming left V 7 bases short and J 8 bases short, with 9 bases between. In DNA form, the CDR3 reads TGTGCCAGCACCCTTTTTTATGAGCAGTTCTTC. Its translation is CASTLFYEQFF.

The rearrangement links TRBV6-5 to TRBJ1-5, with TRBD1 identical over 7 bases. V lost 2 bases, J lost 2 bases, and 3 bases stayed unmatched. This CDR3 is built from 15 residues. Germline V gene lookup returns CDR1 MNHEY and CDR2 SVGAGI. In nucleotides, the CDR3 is TGTGCCAGCAGTTACAGACAGGGAGGCAATCAGCCCCAGCATTTT. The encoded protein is CASSYRQGGNQPQHF.

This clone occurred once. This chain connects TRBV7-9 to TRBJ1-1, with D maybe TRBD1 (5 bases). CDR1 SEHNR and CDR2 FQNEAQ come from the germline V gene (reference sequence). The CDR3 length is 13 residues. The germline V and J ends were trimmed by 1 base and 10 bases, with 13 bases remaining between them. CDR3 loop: CASSLGKQGGAFF. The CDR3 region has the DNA TGTGCCAGCAGCTTAGGGAAGCAGGGAGGAGCTTTCTTT.

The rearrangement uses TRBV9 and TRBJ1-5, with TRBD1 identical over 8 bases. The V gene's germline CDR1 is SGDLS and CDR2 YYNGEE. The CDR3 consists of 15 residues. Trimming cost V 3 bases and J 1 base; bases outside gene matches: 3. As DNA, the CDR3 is TGTGCCAGCAGCGCCGGACAGGGAAGCAATCAGCCCCAGCATTTT. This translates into CASSAGQGSNQPQHF.

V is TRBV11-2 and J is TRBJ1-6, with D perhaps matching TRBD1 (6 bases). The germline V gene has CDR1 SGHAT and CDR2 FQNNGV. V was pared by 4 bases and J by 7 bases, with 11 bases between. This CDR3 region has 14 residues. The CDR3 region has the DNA TGTGCCAGCAGCTCACAGGGAGGGAATTCACCCCTCCACTTT. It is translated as CASSSQGGNSPLHF.

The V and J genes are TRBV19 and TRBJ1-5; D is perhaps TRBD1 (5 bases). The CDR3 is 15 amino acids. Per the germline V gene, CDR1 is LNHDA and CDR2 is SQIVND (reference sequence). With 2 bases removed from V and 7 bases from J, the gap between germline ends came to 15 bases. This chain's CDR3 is CASSINSQGFQPQHF. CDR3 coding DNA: TGTGCCAGTAGTATAAATAGCCAGGGTTTCCAGCCCCAGCATTTT.